Following are 24 T cell receptor beta chains from one sample sequenced in a study of shared clonotypes between healthy human individuals. Data came from immunoSEQ multiplex PCR; TCRdb stores just in-frame clones and leaves some out. The sample contains 550,000 to 800,000 clones, about 90% of which appear only once. Sequencing was performed on memory CD8+ T cells from PBMCs. As for subset: CD45RO+ cells pooled with CCR7-negative TemRA cells. The receptors originated from a man in his late teens or twenties in good health. Some clones in this sample may be carry-over from other donors' samples.

The chain employs TRBV27 and TRBJ2-5, with TRBD2 identical over 8 bases. The ends lost 6 bases at V and 1 base at J; junction bases unmatched: 16. The CDR3 totals 18 residues. Germline V CDR1 and CDR2: MNHEY, SMNVEV (reference sequence). In nucleotides, the CDR3 is TGTGCCAGCAGCGAGGGCGGGCTAGCGGGCCTCATCCAAGAGACCCAGTACTTC. Amino acid sequence: CASSEGGLAGLIQETQYF.

This clone has a single count. The CDR3 DNA sequence: TGTGCCAGCGACGGGGCGGGAAGCTCCTACGAGCAGTACTTC. Amino acid sequence: CASDGAGSSYEQYF. The chain joins TRBV28 to TRBJ2-7; D is perhaps TRBD2 (6 bases). The V and J ends lost 8 bases and 0 bases respectively, with 14 bases between them. CDR1 and CDR2 from the germline V gene are MDHEN and SYDVKM. CDR3 length: 14 amino acids.

The rearrangement joins TRBV11-2 to TRBJ1-1; no firm D call. Looked up from germline, CDR1 is SGHAT and CDR2 is FQNNGV. The length of the CDR3 is 11 residues. Between the trimmed V and J ends, which lost 5 bases and 6 bases, there was a span of 7 bases. The CDR3 spells CASSATPEAFF. The CDR3 nucleotides are TGTGCCAGCAGCGCTACACCTGAAGCTTTCTTT.

The chain joins TRBV27 to TRBJ1-2, with 9 positions matching TRBD1. Germline CDR1 is MNHEY and CDR2 is SMNVEV (reference sequence). The junction had 13 bases not matched to a gene; V was cut back by 5 bases and J by 6 bases. The CDR3 consists of 16 residues. CDR3 nucleotides: TGTGCCAGCAGTCCCCTCGGGACAGGGACTTTAAATGGCTACACCTTC. Encoded protein: CASSPLGTGTLNGYTF.

V and J are TRBV4-1 and TRBJ2-7; TRBD2 agrees at 11 bases. The CDR3 has 16 residues. Germline V lookup: CDR1 MGHRA, CDR2 YSYEKL. Germline trimming cut 1 base from V and 4 bases from J; bases unmatched to any gene: 6. The CDR3 protein is CASSQAKASGGYEQYF. The CDR3 region has the DNA TGCGCCAGCAGCCAAGCAAAGGCTAGCGGGGGGTACGAGCAGTACTTC.

The chain links TRBV5-8 to TRBJ2-1; possibly TRBD1 for D (6 bases). This CDR3 region has 15 residues. Germline V gives CDR1 SGHTS, CDR2 YDEGEE. V was pared by 5 bases and J by 3 bases, with 15 bases between. CDR3 sequence: CASRPPGTNYNEQFF. The CDR3, as DNA: TGTGCCAGCAGACCCCCCGGGACAAACTACAATGAGCAGTTCTTC.

The chain is built from TRBV7-2 and TRBJ2-7, with TRBD2 matching over 7 bases. The V and J ends lost 7 bases and 3 bases, in that order; junction bases with no gene match: 12. Germline lookup yields CDR1 SGHTA and CDR2 FQGNSA. This CDR3 region has 15 residues. CDR3 DNA: TGTGCCAGCAAATCTTGGCGGGAGCCTCACTACGAGCAGTACTTC. It encodes CASKSWREPHYEQYF.

Regarding this clone: Given a far larger clone just one base away, this is likely a sequencing read error. The identical CDR3 is also encoded by other nucleotide sequences in the sample. The chain couples TRBV6-4 to TRBJ2-1; D ambiguous. Germline assignment: CDR1 MRHNA and CDR2 SNTAGT. This CDR3 has 11 amino acids. With 2 bases removed from V and 7 bases from J, the gap between germline ends came to 3 bases. The CDR3 nucleotides read TGTGCCAGCAGTGACAGTAATGAGCAGTTCTTC. It encodes CASSDSNEQFF.

This clone showed up many times. The chain joins TRBV19 to TRBJ1-2; 7 bases are shared with TRBD1. The V gene's germline CDR1 is LNHDA and CDR2 SQIVND (reference sequence). The CDR3 is 15 residues long. J gave up 4 bases and V 1 base, and 6 bases lay outside the gene matches. The CDR3 DNA sequence: TGTGCCAGTAGTATAGTCGCCGGGACAGCCTATGGCTACACCTTC. The encoded protein is CASSIVAGTAYGYTF.

The chain joins TRBV5-4 to TRBJ1-3, with D unresolved. This CDR3 is built from 13 residues. The germline V and J ends were trimmed by 0 bases and 4 bases, with 5 bases remaining between them. Germline values: CDR1 SGHNT, CDR2 YYREEE (reference sequence). CDR3 loop: CASSLDLGNTIYF. The CDR3 nucleotides are TGTGCCAGCAGCTTGGACCTCGGAAACACCATATATTTT.

V is TRBV7-9 and J is TRBJ2-3, with 9 nucleotides matching TRBD2. This CDR3 is 17 amino acids long. V trimming: 2 bases; J trimming: 2 bases; junction bases outside the gene matches: 8. Germline loops: CDR1 SEHNR, CDR2 FQNEAQ (reference sequence). The CDR3 protein is CASSLTREGRFTDTQYF. The CDR3 DNA is TGTGCCAGCAGCTTAACGCGGGAGGGCCGGTTCACAGATACGCAGTATTTT.

The J gene is TRBJ2-1, the V gene TRBV30; D unclear. Germline assignment: CDR1 GTSNPN and CDR2 SVGIG (reference sequence). CDR3 length: 14 residues. Trimming cost V 0 bases and J 8 bases, with 14 bases left between them. In nucleotides, the CDR3 is TGTGCCTGGAGTGTACTCGAAGGCCCCTATGAGCAGTTCTTC. It yields the protein CAWSVLEGPYEQFF.

The rearrangement uses TRBV6-1 and TRBJ1-4; D is unresolved. The CDR3 loop spans 17 amino acids. V was cut by 1 base and J by 0 bases, with 12 bases left in between. Germline CDR1 is MNHNS and CDR2 is SASEGT. Here the CDR3 DNA reads TGTGCCAGCAGTGAAGTCTGGGAATTTGCAACTAATGAAAAACTGTTTTTT. It is translated as CASSEVWEFATNEKLFF.

The gene calls are TRBV7-9 and TRBJ1-1, with D hard to call. V was clipped by 10 bases and J by 6 bases, with 18 bases between them. CDR1 SEHNR and CDR2 FQNEAQ come from the germline V gene (reference sequence). The CDR3 loop spans 13 amino acids. The CDR3 region has the DNA TGTGCCACAACCGAGGCGGGGATCGCTGAAGCTTTCTTT. Its translation: CATTEAGIAEAFF.

The V call is TRBV7-6, the J call TRBJ1-1; D uncertain. V lost 5 bases and J lost 0, with 13 bases in between. The CDR3 sequence is 15 residues long. Per the germline V gene, CDR1 is SGHVS and CDR2 is FNYEAQ. CDR3 nucleotide sequence: TGTGCCAGCAGCCCCCATGGCGGGGTGAACACTGAAGCTTTCTTT. This sequence encodes CASSPHGGVNTEAFF.

V gene TRBV27 combines with J gene TRBJ2-7, with 8 bases fitting TRBD2. Germline CDR1 MNHEY, CDR2 SMNVEV (reference sequence). V was pared by 4 bases and J by 6 bases, with 14 bases of the junction left unmatched. The CDR3 loop spans 16 amino acids. The CDR3 bases are TGTGCCAGCAGTTCACCCGGGACTTCTCGGGGGGGCGAGCAGTACTTC. As protein: CASSSPGTSRGGEQYF.

This chain uses TRBV28 with TRBJ1-5, with a weak D call TRBD1 (6 bases). CDR3 length equals 15 residues. The V end was cut by 6 bases, the J end by 1 base, with 13 bases between. The V gene's germline CDR1 is MDHEN and CDR2 SYDVKM. The CDR3 loop reads CASSRTGRSNQPQHF. In nucleotides, the CDR3 is TGTGCCAGCAGCCGAACAGGGAGGAGCAATCAGCCCCAGCATTTT.

This rearrangement joins TRBV6-5 to TRBJ2-3; D might be TRBD1 (5 bases). The germline CDR1 and CDR2 sequences are MNHEY and SVGAGI. The CDR3 length is 15 residues. The V gene lost 1 base and the J gene lost 4 bases, with 12 bases spanning the gap. CDR3 sequence reads: CASSYLNRQPDTQYF. The CDR3 nucleotides read TGTGCCAGCAGTTACTTAAATAGACAGCCAGATACGCAGTATTTT.

This chain links TRBV6-5 with TRBJ1-2; D is ambiguous. CDR1 is MNHEY, CDR2 SVGAGI, per germline. This CDR3 spans 14 amino acids. Trimming pared 2 bases from V and 0 bases from J, leaving 7 bases between. The CDR3 nucleotides are TGTGCCAGCAGTTACGGTCCCGCTAACTATGGCTACACCTTC. It translates to CASSYGPANYGYTF.

Points on this clone: The sample holds other DNA sequences that translate to the same CDR3. The chain links TRBV27 to TRBJ2-3, with 11 bases identical to TRBD2. CDR1 is MNHEY and CDR2 is SMNVEV in the germline V gene (reference sequence). The CDR3 has 15 amino acids. The V segment lost 4 bases and the J segment 3 bases; nucleotides outside the gene matches: 3. CDR3 protein: CASSSGTSGTDTQYF. In nucleotides, the CDR3 is TGTGCCAGCAGTTCCGGGACTAGCGGTACAGATACGCAGTATTTT.

V usage is TRBV29-1 and J usage is TRBJ1-2; D is unclear. CDR1 is SQVTM, CDR2 ANQGSEA, per germline. CDR3 length: 17 residues. Trimming took 0 bases from V and 3 from J, leaving 20 bases between them. CDR3 sequence reads: CSVEDGVVGGRYYGYTF. In DNA form, the CDR3 reads TGCAGCGTTGAAGATGGGGTCGTTGGAGGCCGGTACTATGGCTACACCTTC.

This chain connects TRBV7-6 to TRBJ2-3, with D hard to call. The germline V gene has CDR1 SGHVS and CDR2 FNYEAQ. CDR3 length equals 15 residues. V was pared by 2 bases and J by 2 bases, with 11 bases between. Written as DNA, the CDR3 is TGTGCCAGCAGCTTAACCTGGGAACTCACAGATACGCAGTATTTT. It encodes CASSLTWELTDTQYF.

This clone was recorded only once. This chain connects TRBV29-1 to TRBJ2-1, with 7 bases that match TRBD2. V shed 3 bases, J shed 10 bases, and the junction held 18 bases outside the gene matches. The CDR3 has 16 amino acids. Germline CDR1 is SQVTM and CDR2 is ANQGSEA. In DNA form, the CDR3 reads TGCAGCGTTGATCACCGGGGGGTCCTCCAGTCTACGGAGCAGTTCTTC. Amino acid sequence: CSVDHRGVLQSTEQFF.

The chain is built from TRBV5-4 and TRBJ1-1, with D perhaps matching TRBD1 (6 bases). The V end lost 0 bases, the J end lost 0 bases, and 18 bases lay between the germline ends. The CDR3 extends over 18 amino acids. Germline loops: CDR1 SGHNT, CDR2 YYREEE (reference sequence). The CDR3 DNA sequence: TGTGCCAGCAGCTTGGCCCTAGTACAGGGAGGGTTGAACACTGAAGCTTTCTTT. Translation gives CASSLALVQGGLNTEAFF.